Presented here are 26 T cell receptor beta chains from one specimen sequenced in a study of blood T cell repertoires in COVID-19. Using immunoSEQ multiplex PCR, the repertoire was profiled, and TCRdb retains in-frame clones only, with some absent. The sample has 110,000 to 150,000 clones; around 80% are singletons. Sample: peripheral blood. The receptors originated from a man aged 55 to 70 with active or convalescent COVID-19.

This chain uses TRBV24-1 with TRBJ2-2; D not certain. Trimming pared 6 bases from V and 1 base from J, leaving 14 bases between. Germline-derived CDR1 and CDR2 are KGHDR and SFDVKD. This CDR3 comprises 16 residues. The CDR3: CATSYGSGENTGELFF. CDR3 coding DNA: TGTGCCACCAGTTACGGATCCGGAGAGAACACCGGGGAGCTGTTTTTT.

This chain joins TRBV7-2 and TRBJ2-4; D perhaps matches TRBD2 (6 bases). V was cut by 5 bases and J by 0 bases, with 20 bases left in between. The CDR3 loop spans 18 amino acids. Germline loops: CDR1 SGHTA, CDR2 FQGNSA. CDR3 nucleotides: TGTGCCAGCAGCGAAAAGGGGCGGGGACGATTAGCCAAAAACATTCAGTACTTC. Translated, it gives CASSEKGRGRLAKNIQYF.

This clone was recorded a few times. The chain employs TRBV10-2 and TRBJ2-1, with a possible D match to TRBD1 (7 bases). V lost 1 base and J lost 7, with 14 bases in between. CDR1 is WSHSY and CDR2 is SAAADI in the germline V gene. The CDR3 runs to 15 residues. The CDR3 is CASSEWAGGLNEQFF. The CDR3 DNA reads as TGCGCCAGCAGTGAGTGGGCAGGGGGGTTAAATGAGCAGTTCTTC.

V is TRBV15 and J is TRBJ1-5; the D is unclear. Germline V gene sequence: CDR1 LNHNV, CDR2 YYDKDF (reference sequence). Deletions cut 0 bases from V and 5 bases from J, with 14 bases between. The CDR3 length is 16 residues. As DNA, the CDR3 is TGTGCCACCAGCAGAGATCAGACAACTCTACATCAGCCCCAGCATTTT. Amino acid sequence: CATSRDQTTLHQPQHF.

The genes are TRBV2 and TRBJ2-2, with 14 bases matching TRBD2. This CDR3 is 17 amino acids long. The J segment lost 2 bases and the V segment lost 3 bases, leaving 2 bases of the junction unmatched. CDR1 and CDR2 (germline): SNHLY, FYNNEI. CDR3 in amino acids: CASSDGTSGGNTGELFF. CDR3 in DNA: TGTGCCAGCAGTGATGGGACTAGCGGGGGAAACACCGGGGAGCTGTTTTTT.

J is TRBJ1-3 and V is TRBV7-8; D is unclear. V lost 2 bases, J lost 0 bases, and 14 bases lay in between. The CDR3 consists of 17 residues. Germline CDR1 is SGHVS and CDR2 is FQNEAQ. The DNA for the CDR3 is TGTGCCAGCAGCTTAAAGGATCGGGCGGGCTCTGGAAACACCATATATTTT. It encodes CASSLKDRAGSGNTIYF. Full variable domain (outside the CDR3, taken from reference TRBV7-8 and TRBJ1-3): GAGVSQSPRYKVAKRGQDVALRCDPISGHVSLFWYQQALGQGPEFLTYFQNEAQLDKSGLPSDRFFAERPEGSVSTLKIQRTQQEDSAVYLCASSLKDRAGSGNTIYFGEGSWLTVV.

J is TRBJ1-2 and V is TRBV14; D is unresolved. Germline CDR1 is SGHDN and CDR2 is FVKESK. V lost 4 bases and J lost 8, with 14 bases in between. This CDR3 comprises 13 residues. The CDR3 coding sequence is TGTGCCAGCAGCCCTCAGATGGGCCGGGGCTACACCTTC. Translation gives CASSPQMGRGYTF.

The chain employs TRBV27 and TRBJ1-1; no definite D call. The CDR3 is 14 amino acids. The germline V gene encodes CDR1 MNHEY and CDR2 SMNVEV (reference sequence). Trimming took 3 bases from V and 0 from J, leaving 8 bases between them. CDR3 bases: TGTGCCAGCAGTTTTGCGGGAATGAACACTGAAGCTTTCTTT. This translates into CASSFAGMNTEAFF.

The V gene is TRBV5-5, the J gene TRBJ1-1; maybe TRBD1 (5 bases). CDR1 is SGHKS and CDR2 is YYEKEE in the germline V gene (reference sequence). Trimming shortened V by 4 bases and J by 6 bases, and 13 bases separated the two germline ends. This CDR3 spans 13 amino acids. The CDR3 bases are TGTGCCAGCAGCCCGGGGGGAATGTCTGAAGCTTTCTTT. Encoded protein: CASSPGGMSEAFF.

This sequence joins TRBV10-3 and TRBJ1-5; a weak D match, TRBD1 (6 bases). The CDR3 extends over 15 amino acids. In germline, CDR1 is ENHRY, CDR2 SYGVKD. The V and J ends lost 3 bases and 3 bases respectively, with 12 bases between them. The CDR3 protein is CAISEQGLNNQPQHF. The CDR3 nucleotides read TGTGCCATCAGTGAACAGGGTCTGAACAATCAGCCCCAGCATTTT.

This chain uses TRBV11-3 with TRBJ2-3, with D uncertain. Germline CDR1 SGHNT, CDR2 YENEEA. V was shortened by 5 bases and J by 0 bases, with 18 bases between the two germline ends. CDR3 size: 17 residues. CDR3 region: CASSENEALRSTDTQYF. CDR3 DNA: TGTGCCAGCAGCGAGAACGAGGCCCTAAGGAGCACAGATACGCAGTATTTT.

In its sample, this clone was seen once. The CDR3 region is CASRAEDSPNYGYTF. CDR3 DNA: TGTGCCAGCAGGGCTGAGGACAGCCCCAACTATGGCTACACCTTC. This chain links TRBV6-4 with TRBJ1-2; a possible D gene is TRBD1 (6 bases). V lost 6 bases and J 2 bases, leaving 16 bases between the germline ends. The CDR3 covers 15 residues. The germline V gene encodes CDR1 MRHNA and CDR2 SNTAGT.

V gene TRBV6-5 combines with J gene TRBJ1-2; 10 bases agree with TRBD1. CDR1 and CDR2 from the germline V gene are MNHEY and SVGAGI. J gave up 4 bases and V 6 bases, and 5 bases lay outside the gene matches. The CDR3 contains 14 residues. CDR3 loop: CASSLGQGFYGYTF. The DNA for the CDR3 is TGTGCCAGCAGCCTGGGACAGGGGTTCTATGGCTACACCTTC.

This chain connects TRBV5-6 to TRBJ1-3; tentatively, D is TRBD1 (6 bases). Germline V lookup: CDR1 SGHDT, CDR2 YYEEEE. The CDR3 consists of 17 residues. V was pared by 2 bases and J by 0 bases, with 15 bases between. The CDR3 coding sequence is TGTGCCAGCAGCTTAGTTTCAGGGGCTAGCTCTGGAAACACCATATATTTT. Translating it yields CASSLVSGASSGNTIYF.

This chain joins TRBV19 and TRBJ2-1; 8 positions agree with TRBD2. CDR1 is LNHDA, CDR2 SQIVND, per germline (reference sequence). V shed 5 bases, J shed 0 bases, and the junction held 6 bases outside the gene matches. The CDR3 extends over 16 amino acids. Here the CDR3 DNA reads TGTGCCAGTAGTCCTCTAGCGGGCCCCTCCTACAATGAGCAGTTCTTC. This gives the protein CASSPLAGPSYNEQFF.

The V gene is TRBV4-3, the J gene TRBJ1-6; D uncertain. The CDR3 extends over 13 amino acids. Trimming removed 0 bases from V and 16 bases from J, with 13 bases in between. CDR1 and CDR2 (germline): LGHNA, YSLEER. The CDR3 loop is CASSQDHNPRLHF. As DNA, the CDR3 is TGCGCCAGCAGCCAAGATCATAACCCACGGCTCCACTTT.

The rearrangement uses TRBV6-6 and TRBJ1-2, with 7 bases identical to TRBD1. Trimming took 2 bases from V and 4 from J; bases not matched to a gene: 7. This CDR3 spans 15 amino acids. The germline gives CDR1 MNHNY, CDR2 SVGAGI (reference sequence). The CDR3 DNA sequence: TGTGCCAGCAGTTACCGGGACAGCCCAAGCTATGGCTACACCTTC. Translation gives CASSYRDSPSYGYTF.

The chain has TRBV6-5 and TRBJ1-5; a possible D gene is TRBD1 (6 bases). CDR1 is MNHEY, CDR2 SVGAGI, per germline. V dropped 0 bases and J dropped 3 bases, with 9 bases sitting between them. The CDR3 spans 15 residues. The DNA of the CDR3 is TGTGCCAGCAGTTACTCTGGACAGTCCAATCAGCCCCAGCATTTT. The encoded protein is CASSYSGQSNQPQHF.

The chain couples TRBV19 to TRBJ1-3; D not resolved. V was cut by 2 bases and J by 0 bases, with 11 bases left in between. The CDR3 sequence is 16 residues long. CDR1 and CDR2 from the germline V gene are LNHDA and SQIVND (reference sequence). The CDR3 sequence: CASSIMVRNSGNTIYF. Here the CDR3 DNA reads TGTGCCAGTAGTATAATGGTCAGGAACTCTGGAAACACCATATATTTT.

The V call is TRBV6-5, the J call TRBJ1-6; TRBD1 might be the D (5 bases). Germline CDR1 MNHEY, CDR2 SVGAGI. Trimming stripped 2 bases from V and 12 bases from J, with 17 bases between. This CDR3 has 15 residues. The CDR3 region has the DNA TGTGCCAGCAGTTACGGGGACTCGGGTGAAGGACCCCTCCACTTT. Protein product: CASSYGDSGEGPLHF.

This clone was recorded only once. The V call is TRBV6-4, the J call TRBJ1-2; no clear D. The CDR3 contains 13 residues. Germline lookup yields CDR1 MRHNA and CDR2 SNTAGT. Trimming removed 6 bases at V and 6 bases at J, with 14 bases between. CDR3 protein: CASSATGINGYTF. Written as DNA, the CDR3 is TGTGCCAGCAGCGCGACGGGGATTAATGGCTACACCTTC.

The chain joins TRBV27 to TRBJ2-1, with D unclear. The CDR3 length is 14 residues. Deletions cut 5 bases from V and 0 bases from J, with 8 bases between. The V gene's germline CDR1 is MNHEY and CDR2 SMNVEV (reference sequence). Here the CDR3 DNA reads TGTGCCAGCAGTGCCCACAGCTCCTACAATGAGCAGTTCTTC. It yields the protein CASSAHSSYNEQFF.

J is TRBJ2-6 and V is TRBV11-3; D is possibly TRBD1 (6 bases). Trimming removed 5 bases from V and 3 bases from J, with 11 bases in between. The CDR3 length is 15 residues. CDR1 is SGHNT, CDR2 YENEEA, per germline. The CDR3: CASSLQGGGANVLTF. The CDR3 nucleotides read TGTGCCAGCAGCCTACAGGGCGGTGGGGCCAACGTCCTGACTTTC.

The genes are TRBV29-1 and TRBJ1-1; D gene unclear. The germline CDR1 and CDR2 sequences are SQVTM and ANQGSEA. V dropped 4 bases and J dropped 6 bases, with 12 bases sitting between them. CDR3 size: 12 residues. In nucleotides, the CDR3 is TGCAGCGTTGTTAGAGGGCAGGCTGAAGCTTTCTTT. This codes for CSVVRGQAEAFF.

A few counts support this clone. J is TRBJ2-7 and V is TRBV11-3, with D possibly TRBD2 on 5 matching bases. V was cut by 5 bases and J by 6 bases, with 14 bases left in between. This CDR3 has 13 amino acids. The V gene's germline CDR1 is SGHNT and CDR2 YENEEA. Here the CDR3 DNA reads TGTGCCAGCAGCCGGGGTCATCTTCTCGAGCAGTACTTC. Encoded protein: CASSRGHLLEQYF.

This clone showed up just a few times. The rearrangement uses TRBV19 and TRBJ2-5; 12 positions match TRBD2. The junction had 13 bases not matched to a gene; V was cut back by 6 bases and J by 5 bases. The CDR3 sequence is 17 residues long. Germline CDR1 reads LNHDA; CDR2 reads SQIVND (reference sequence). The CDR3 DNA reads TGTGCCAGTAGAAGGACTAGCGGGGCATGGGGTCCGGAGACCCAGTACTTC. This gives the protein CASRRTSGAWGPETQYF. Full variable domain (outside the CDR3, taken from reference TRBV19 and TRBJ2-5): DGGITQSPKYLFRKEGQNVTLSCEQNLNHDAMYWYRQDPGQGLRLIYYSQIVNDFQKGDIAEGYSVSREKKESFPLTVTSAQKNPTAFYLCASRRTSGAWGPETQYFGPGTRLLVL.